The TCR beta chain described here comes from a study of CD8+CD57+ T cells in acquired aplastic anemia. The template for TCR beta VDJ and CDR3 sequence profiling was genomic DNA. TCRdb re-analysed the reads in MiXCR, keeping a single row per CDR3 protein. Here the sample spans more than 150,000 distinct CDR3 sequences, less than 55% being singletons. V was trimmed by 5 bases and J by 1 base, leaving 14 bases between them. Germline CDR1 reads LNHDA; CDR2 reads SQIVND (reference sequence). CDR3 length: 15 amino acids. This clonotype was observed at least ten times. The chain links TRBV19 to TRBJ1-1, with D tentatively TRBD1 (5 bases). Sequencing used sorted CD4+, CD8+, or CD8+CD57+ T cells (not recorded which) from PBMCs. This receptor was taken from a human donor in good health. The CDR3 region has the DNA TGTGCCAGTAGTCCCCGCCCGACAGAGAACACTGAAGCTTTCTTT. Its translation is CASSPRPTENTEAFF.